A selection of T cell receptor beta chains follows, all from one sample in a study of cytomegalovirus exposure and HLA in healthy donors. Sequencing used immunoSEQ multiplex PCR; TCRdb keeps in-frame clones, though not all of them. The table shows about 150,000 clones, with 77% occurring only once. Input material: PBMCs. The receptors derive from a woman in her twenties or thirties in good health and CMV-seropositive. Each CDR3 is given with its conserved first and last residue. D genes are given only for firm matches. Clone size is not always given. Where it is, it says once, few, many or a class for expanded clones.

d_call: NA; j_call: TRBJ2-2; v_call: TRBV30; clone_size: NA; cdr3_aa: CAFPSFNTGELFF; cdr3_nt: TGTGCCTTTCCCTCCTTTAACACCGGGGAGCTGTTTTTT
d_call: NA; j_call: TRBJ2-1; v_call: TRBV5-4; clone_size: NA; cdr3_aa: CASSPPGAYNEQFF; cdr3_nt: TGTGCCAGCAGCCCCCCAGGGGCGTACAATGAGCAGTTCTTC
d_call: TRBD2; j_call: TRBJ2-3; v_call: TRBV18; clone_size: NA; cdr3_aa: CASSPGLAGADTQYF; cdr3_nt: TGTGCCAGCTCACCAGGACTAGCGGGCGCAGATACGCAGTATTTT
d_call: NA; j_call: TRBJ2-7; v_call: TRBV5-1; clone_size: NA; cdr3_aa: CASSPRESYEQYF; cdr3_nt: TGCGCCAGCAGTCCCCGGGAATCCTACGAGCAGTACTTC
d_call: TRBD1; j_call: TRBJ1-1; v_call: TRBV9; clone_size: NA; cdr3_aa: CASSVQGQGRTEAFF; cdr3_nt: TGTGCCAGCAGCGTCCAAGGACAGGGAAGGACTGAAGCTTTCTTT
d_call: NA; j_call: TRBJ1-5; v_call: TRBV7-8; clone_size: NA; cdr3_aa: CASSFTGNLQPQHF; cdr3_nt: TGTGCCAGCAGCTTTACAGGGAATCTTCAGCCCCAGCATTTT
d_call: TRBD2; j_call: TRBJ2-1; v_call: TRBV18; clone_size: once; cdr3_aa: CASSPDLAGSNEQFF; cdr3_nt: TGTGCCAGCTCACCAGATCTAGCGGGAAGTAATGAGCAGTTCTTC
d_call: TRBD2; j_call: TRBJ2-7; v_call: TRBV7-6; clone_size: NA; cdr3_aa: CASSVTSGRGYEQYF; cdr3_nt: TGTGCCAGCAGTGTTACTAGCGGGAGGGGCTACGAGCAGTACTTC
d_call: NA; j_call: TRBJ1-1; v_call: TRBV4-1; clone_size: NA; cdr3_aa: CASSRELNTEAFF; cdr3_nt: TGCGCCAGCAGCAGGGAGCTGAACACTGAAGCTTTCTTT
d_call: NA; j_call: TRBJ2-3; v_call: TRBV11-2; clone_size: NA; cdr3_aa: CASSPQSGNTDTQYF; cdr3_nt: TGTGCCAGCAGCCCCCAGTCGGGGAACACAGATACGCAGTATTTT
d_call: NA; j_call: TRBJ1-1; v_call: TRBV10-3; clone_size: once; cdr3_aa: CATLIGQLGNTEAFF; cdr3_nt: TGTGCCACCCTAATCGGACAGTTAGGTAACACTGAAGCTTTCTTT
d_call: NA; j_call: TRBJ2-3; v_call: TRBV21-1; clone_size: few; cdr3_aa: CASSKEGRPGTKTRTDTQYF; cdr3_nt: TGTGCCAGCAGCAAAGAGGGGCGCCCCGGGACAAAAACGAGGACAGATACGCAGTATTTT
d_call: TRBD2; j_call: TRBJ2-3; v_call: TRBV10-3; clone_size: NA; cdr3_aa: CAIRGTSGLTDTQYF; cdr3_nt: TGTGCCATCAGGGGGACTAGCGGGCTCACAGATACGCAGTATTTT
d_call: NA; j_call: TRBJ2-1; v_call: TRBV7-2; clone_size: NA; cdr3_aa: CASSLARRGGHEQFF; cdr3_nt: TGTGCCAGCAGCTTAGCCCGCCGCGGAGGGCATGAGCAGTTCTTC
d_call: NA; j_call: TRBJ2-3; v_call: TRBV7-6; clone_size: NA; cdr3_aa: CASSLEFRGLWVTDTQYF; cdr3_nt: TGTGCCAGCAGCTTAGAATTTCGGGGGTTGTGGGTCACAGATACGCAGTATTTT
d_call: NA; j_call: TRBJ2-2; v_call: TRBV7-3; clone_size: NA; cdr3_aa: CASSPLGGAGELFF; cdr3_nt: TGTGCCAGCAGCCCTCTTGGAGGGGCCGGGGAGCTGTTTTTT
d_call: TRBD2; j_call: TRBJ2-2; v_call: TRBV27; clone_size: NA; cdr3_aa: CASSRGGPTGELFF; cdr3_nt: TGTGCCAGCAGTCGGGGGGGGCCCACCGGGGAGCTGTTTTTT
d_call: TRBD2; j_call: TRBJ2-7; v_call: TRBV2; clone_size: NA; cdr3_aa: CASLEGTSGSSDEQYF; cdr3_nt: TGTGCCAGCCTAGAAGGGACTAGCGGGAGTAGCGACGAGCAGTACTTC
d_call: NA; j_call: TRBJ2-2; v_call: TRBV2; clone_size: NA; cdr3_aa: CASTARPGSGELFF; cdr3_nt: TGTGCCAGCACCGCACGGCCAGGGTCCGGGGAGCTGTTTTTT
d_call: NA; j_call: TRBJ2-7; v_call: TRBV28; clone_size: NA; cdr3_aa: CATAFARQVGYEQYF; cdr3_nt: TGTGCCACCGCCTTTGCAAGGCAGGTTGGTTACGAGCAGTACTTC
d_call: TRBD2; j_call: TRBJ2-5; v_call: TRBV28; clone_size: NA; cdr3_aa: CASSLLGRASGRGETQYF; cdr3_nt: TGTGCCAGCAGTTTATTGGGTCGGGCTAGCGGGAGGGGAGAGACCCAGTACTTC
d_call: NA; j_call: TRBJ2-3; v_call: TRBV2; clone_size: NA; cdr3_aa: CASSRRTELSTDTQYF; cdr3_nt: TGTGCCAGCAGTCGCCGGACAGAACTTAGCACAGATACGCAGTATTTT
d_call: TRBD2; j_call: TRBJ2-7; v_call: TRBV7-2; clone_size: NA; cdr3_aa: CASSRGTSPTYEQYF; cdr3_nt: TGTGCCAGCAGCCGTGGGACTAGCCCTACCTACGAGCAGTACTTC
d_call: NA; j_call: TRBJ1-2; v_call: TRBV10-3; clone_size: NA; cdr3_aa: CAISDNLSGTPAGDTF; cdr3_nt: TGTGCCATCAGTGATAATCTCTCCGGGACTCCGGCTGGGGACACCTTC
d_call: NA; j_call: TRBJ1-4; v_call: TRBV30; clone_size: NA; cdr3_aa: CAWSDYEKLFF; cdr3_nt: TGTGCCTGGAGTGACTATGAAAAACTGTTTTTT
d_call: TRBD2; j_call: TRBJ2-5; v_call: TRBV9; clone_size: NA; cdr3_aa: CASGGGGETQYF; cdr3_nt: TGTGCCAGCGGGGGGGGAGGAGAGACCCAGTACTTC
d_call: TRBD2; j_call: TRBJ2-3; v_call: TRBV30; clone_size: few; cdr3_aa: CAWSILAGGWDTQYF; cdr3_nt: TGTGCCTGGAGTATACTAGCGGGAGGATGGGATACGCAGTATTTT
d_call: TRBD1; j_call: TRBJ2-3; v_call: TRBV5-4; clone_size: NA; cdr3_aa: CASSLTQGKDTQYF; cdr3_nt: TGTGCCAGCAGCTTGACACAGGGGAAGGATACGCAGTATTTT
d_call: NA; j_call: TRBJ2-3; v_call: TRBV28; clone_size: NA; cdr3_aa: CASREDITDTQYF; cdr3_nt: TGTGCCAGCAGGGAGGATATAACAGATACGCAGTATTTT
d_call: NA; j_call: TRBJ1-1; v_call: TRBV7-6; clone_size: NA; cdr3_aa: CASSSQGGNTEAFF; cdr3_nt: TGTGCCAGCAGCTCACAGGGTGGGAACACTGAAGCTTTCTTT
d_call: NA; j_call: TRBJ2-7; v_call: TRBV5-4; clone_size: NA; cdr3_aa: CASSLAGERVYEQYF; cdr3_nt: TGTGCCAGCAGCTTGGCGGGAGAAAGGGTCTACGAGCAGTACTTC
d_call: TRBD1; j_call: TRBJ2-7; v_call: TRBV6-1; clone_size: NA; cdr3_aa: CASTDRGHSYEQYF; cdr3_nt: TGTGCCAGTACAGACAGGGGTCACTCCTACGAGCAGTACTTC
d_call: TRBD1; j_call: TRBJ2-5; v_call: TRBV7-3; clone_size: NA; cdr3_aa: CASSLMSGQGETQYF; cdr3_nt: TGTGCCAGCAGCTTAATGTCGGGACAGGGAGAGACCCAGTACTTC
d_call: NA; j_call: TRBJ1-1; v_call: TRBV11-2; clone_size: NA; cdr3_aa: CASSLSVEAFF; cdr3_nt: TGTGCCAGCAGCTTATCGGTTGAAGCTTTCTTT
d_call: NA; j_call: TRBJ2-5; v_call: TRBV28; clone_size: NA; cdr3_aa: CASSPAGGETQYF; cdr3_nt: TGTGCCAGCAGTCCCGCGGGCGGGGAGACCCAGTACTTC
d_call: NA; j_call: TRBJ1-1; v_call: TRBV28; clone_size: NA; cdr3_aa: CASIRQGFFLTEAFF; cdr3_nt: TGTGCCAGCATTCGGCAGGGGTTTTTTCTCACTGAAGCTTTCTTT
d_call: TRBD1; j_call: TRBJ2-7; v_call: TRBV30; clone_size: NA; cdr3_aa: CASRQGTLISYEQYF; cdr3_nt: TGTGCCTCTCGACAGGGAACTCTCATCTCCTACGAGCAGTACTTC
d_call: TRBD1; j_call: TRBJ2-7; v_call: TRBV25-1; clone_size: NA; cdr3_aa: CAGSEFRGTGGGEQYF; cdr3_nt: TGTGCCGGCAGTGAATTCAGGGGGACAGGGGGAGGCGAGCAGTACTTC
d_call: TRBD2; j_call: TRBJ2-1; v_call: TRBV4-3; clone_size: few; cdr3_aa: CASSQDWEGPYNEQFF; cdr3_nt: TGCGCCAGCAGCCAAGATTGGGAGGGACCATACAATGAGCAGTTCTTC
d_call: TRBD2; j_call: TRBJ2-3; v_call: TRBV11-3; clone_size: NA; cdr3_aa: CASNSGRYTDTQYF; cdr3_nt: TGTGCCTCGAACAGCGGGAGGTACACAGATACGCAGTATTTT
d_call: TRBD2; j_call: TRBJ2-1; v_call: TRBV7-3; clone_size: NA; cdr3_aa: CASSFGAGGRVDEQFF; cdr3_nt: TGTGCCAGCAGCTTCGGTGCGGGAGGCCGGGTAGATGAGCAGTTCTTC
d_call: TRBD2; j_call: TRBJ2-2; v_call: TRBV10-3; clone_size: NA; cdr3_aa: CAIRVSGTSTPGELFF; cdr3_nt: TGTGCCATCAGGGTCTCCGGGACTAGCACTCCCGGGGAGCTGTTTTTT
d_call: TRBD1; j_call: TRBJ2-1; v_call: TRBV7-6; clone_size: NA; cdr3_aa: CASSLTGGSLPTPYNEQFF; cdr3_nt: TGTGCCAGCAGCCTCACAGGGGGGTCGCTCCCGACCCCTTACAATGAGCAGTTCTTC
d_call: TRBD2; j_call: TRBJ2-3; v_call: TRBV28; clone_size: NA; cdr3_aa: CASSKSGGYTDTQYF; cdr3_nt: TGTGCCAGCAGCAAATCGGGGGGATACACAGATACGCAGTATTTT
d_call: TRBD2; j_call: TRBJ2-1; v_call: TRBV5-1; clone_size: NA; cdr3_aa: CASSLAGGPYEQFF; cdr3_nt: TGCGCCAGCAGCTTAGCGGGAGGGCCCTATGAGCAGTTCTTC
d_call: TRBD1; j_call: TRBJ2-7; v_call: TRBV11-2; clone_size: NA; cdr3_aa: CASSPGTGTYEQYF; cdr3_nt: TGTGCCAGCAGCCCCGGGACAGGAACCTACGAGCAGTACTTC
d_call: TRBD2; j_call: TRBJ2-7; v_call: TRBV27; clone_size: NA; cdr3_aa: CASRGGTSGIEQYF; cdr3_nt: TGTGCCAGCAGGGGGGGGACTAGCGGGATCGAGCAGTACTTC